The present TCR beta chain was sequenced within a study of T cell repertoires in cytomegalovirus infection. In the study overall: A matching HLA type, together with CMV infection, was signaled by public TCR beta signatures. General study results and limits: What dominated the ex vivo response were HLA-C-restricted CMV-specific TCR beta clonotypes. Public TCR beta family frequency separated CMV-and-HLA carriers, including in an independent cohort.

In TCRdb, the reads were re-called with MiXCR into one record per CDR3 protein. The table shows 210,000 or so distinct CDR3 sequences, with around 6.6% occurring only once. This clonotype occurred a few times. Antigen specificity is unknown. The CDR3 is 14 amino acids. Trimming pared 7 bases from V and 7 bases from J, leaving 17 bases between. The TCR sequence derives from a human donor in good health (CMV status not recorded). Some clones in this sample may be carry-over from other donors' samples. The specimen was PBMCs. The rearrangement uses TRBV12-3 or TRBV12-4 and TRBJ1-5, with unresolved D. This CDR3 is CASKVVGDWQPQHF. As DNA, the CDR3 is TGTGCCAGCAAGGTGGTAGGAGATTGGCAGCCCCAGCATTTT.